This TCR beta chain was captured in a study of cytomegalovirus exposure and HLA in healthy donors. Primers: 60 Vbeta forward and 13 Jbeta reverse. Libraries were prepared by immunoSEQ multiplex PCR; TCRdb keeps only in-frame clonotypes and omits some of them. Counted here are 120,000 to 150,000 clones, 55% to 85% occurring once; the ten biggest clones make up over 2%. The CDR3 sequence is 14 residues long. CDR1 and CDR2 from the germline V gene are GTSNPN and SVGIG (reference sequence). The ends lost 1 base at V and 5 bases at J; junction bases unmatched: 2. The chain employs TRBV30 and TRBJ1-4; 9 bases are shared with TRBD1. Material: PBMCs. This sequence was found in a middle-aged man in good health and CMV-seronegative. The CDR3 DNA reads TGTGCCTGGAGTGGGGGACAGGGCAATGAAAAACTGTTTTTT. Its protein product is CAWSGGQGNEKLFF.